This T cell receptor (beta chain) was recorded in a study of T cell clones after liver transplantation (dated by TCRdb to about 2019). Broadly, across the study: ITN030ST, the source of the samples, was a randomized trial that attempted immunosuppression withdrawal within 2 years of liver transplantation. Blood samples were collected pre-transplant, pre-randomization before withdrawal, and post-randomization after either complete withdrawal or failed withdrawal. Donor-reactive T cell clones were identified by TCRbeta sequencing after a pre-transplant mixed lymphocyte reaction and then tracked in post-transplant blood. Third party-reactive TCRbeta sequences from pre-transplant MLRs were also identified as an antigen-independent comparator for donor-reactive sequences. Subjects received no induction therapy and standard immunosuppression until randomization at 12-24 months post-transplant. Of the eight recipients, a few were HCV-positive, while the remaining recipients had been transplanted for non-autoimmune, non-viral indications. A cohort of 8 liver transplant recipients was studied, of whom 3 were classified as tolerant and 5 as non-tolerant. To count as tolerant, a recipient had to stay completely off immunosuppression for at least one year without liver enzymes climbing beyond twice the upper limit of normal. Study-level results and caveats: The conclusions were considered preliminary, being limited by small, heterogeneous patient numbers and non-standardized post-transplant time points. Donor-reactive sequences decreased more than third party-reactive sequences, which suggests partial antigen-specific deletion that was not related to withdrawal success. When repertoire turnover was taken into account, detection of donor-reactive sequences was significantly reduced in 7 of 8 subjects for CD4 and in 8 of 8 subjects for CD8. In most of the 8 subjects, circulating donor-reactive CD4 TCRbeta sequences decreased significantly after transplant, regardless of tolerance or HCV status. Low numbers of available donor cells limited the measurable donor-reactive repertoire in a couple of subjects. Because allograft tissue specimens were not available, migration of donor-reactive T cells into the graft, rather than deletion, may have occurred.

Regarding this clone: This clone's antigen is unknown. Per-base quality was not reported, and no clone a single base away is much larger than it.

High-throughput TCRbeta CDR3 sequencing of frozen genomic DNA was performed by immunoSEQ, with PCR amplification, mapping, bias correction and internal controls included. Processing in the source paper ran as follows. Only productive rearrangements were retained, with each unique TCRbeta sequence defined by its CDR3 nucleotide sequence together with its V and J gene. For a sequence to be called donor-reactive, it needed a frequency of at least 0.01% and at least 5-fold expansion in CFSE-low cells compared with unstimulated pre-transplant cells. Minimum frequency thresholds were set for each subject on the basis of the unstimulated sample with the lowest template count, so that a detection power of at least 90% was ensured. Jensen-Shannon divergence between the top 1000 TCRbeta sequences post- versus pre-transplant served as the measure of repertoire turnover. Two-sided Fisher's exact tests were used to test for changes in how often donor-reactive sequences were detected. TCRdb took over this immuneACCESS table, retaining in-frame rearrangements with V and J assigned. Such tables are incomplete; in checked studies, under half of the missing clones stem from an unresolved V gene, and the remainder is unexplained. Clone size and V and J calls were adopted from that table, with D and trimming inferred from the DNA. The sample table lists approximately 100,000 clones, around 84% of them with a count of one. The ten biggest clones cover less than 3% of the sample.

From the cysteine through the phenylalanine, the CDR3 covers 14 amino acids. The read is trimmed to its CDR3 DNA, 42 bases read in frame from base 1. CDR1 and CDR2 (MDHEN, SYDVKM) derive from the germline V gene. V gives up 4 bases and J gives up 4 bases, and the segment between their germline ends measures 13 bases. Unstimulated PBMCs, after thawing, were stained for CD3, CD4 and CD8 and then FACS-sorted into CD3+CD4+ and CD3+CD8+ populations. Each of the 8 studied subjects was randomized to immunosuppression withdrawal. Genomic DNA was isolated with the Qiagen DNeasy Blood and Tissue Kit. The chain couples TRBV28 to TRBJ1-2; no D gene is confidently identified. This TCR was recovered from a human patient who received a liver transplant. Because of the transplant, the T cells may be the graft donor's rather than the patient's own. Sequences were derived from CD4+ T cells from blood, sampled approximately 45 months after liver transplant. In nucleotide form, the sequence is TGTGCCAGCAGTTCAACCTCCGGAACCTATGGCTACACCTTC. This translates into CASSSTSGTYGYTF.